This T cell receptor (beta chain) was retrieved from a study of cytomegalovirus exposure and HLA in healthy donors. Overall study findings and caveats: A later analysis reported that several of the most significant clusters appeared to be linked to common viral pathogens, among them Epstein-Barr virus.

Comment on this clone: Its antigen is not known.

Primers: 60 Vbeta forward and 13 Jbeta reverse. The assay was immunoSEQ multiplex PCR, and TCRdb's table has in-frame clones only and misses some. The profile covers 85,000 to 120,000 clones, with approximately 71% appearing a single time and around a tenth taken by the ten largest. Trimming took 7 bases from V and 5 from J, leaving 21 bases between them. This CDR3 is built from 15 residues. Germline loops: CDR1 MDHEN, CDR2 SYDVKM. This rearrangement joins TRBV28 to TRBJ2-7; perhaps TRBD2 as D (6 bases). This TCR was sampled from a male donor in good health and CMV-seropositive. Sequencing used PBMCs. CDR3 region: CASIDWRGVEDEQYF. CDR3 coding DNA: TGTGCCAGCATCGACTGGAGGGGAGTTGAGGACGAGCAGTACTTC.